The clone carrying this TCR beta chain was seen at least ten times. The data belong to a study of T cells after yellow fever vaccination. Per germline, CDR1 LGHNA and CDR2 YSLEER. This CDR3 is 16 amino acids long. V was pared by 4 bases and J by 0 bases, with 0 bases of the junction left unmatched. TCRdb reanalysed the 5' RACE reads using MiXCR and keeps one entry per CDR3 protein. The table shows about 310,000 distinct CDR3 sequences, with approximately 3.8% occurring only once. The sequence was obtained from a young man who received the YFV17D yellow fever vaccine. V usage is TRBV4-3 and J usage is TRBJ2-1; TRBD2 agrees at 13 bases. Specimen: PBMCs, collected on the day of the yellow fever booster vaccination. The CDR3 sequence: CASSRTSGGSYNEQFF. DNA of the CDR3: TGCGCCAGCAGCCGGACTAGCGGGGGCTCCTACAATGAGCAGTTCTTC.